Shown below are 16 T cell receptor beta chains from a single sample sequenced in a study of metastatic and nonmetastatic thyroid tumors. TCRdb reprocessed the PCR reads via MiXCR. The sample carries tens of thousands of clones, around 32% recorded once. Thyroid surgery was performed in patients who had received no treatment beforehand. The sample was blood. These receptors were obtained from a female donor with papillary thyroid cancer or a benign thyroid nodule (not recorded which). Some clones in this sample may be carry-over from other donors' samples.

The V call is TRBV20-1, the J call TRBJ2-2; maybe TRBD2 (7 bases). Germline-derived CDR1 and CDR2 are DFQATT and SNEGSKA (reference sequence). The length of the CDR3 is 17 residues. Trimming shortened V by 1 base and J by 4 bases, and 19 bases separated the two germline ends. The CDR3 region is CSARASRRGGTTGELFF. Written as DNA, the CDR3 is TGCAGTGCTAGAGCCTCCCGGAGGGGGGGTACCACCGGGGAGCTGTTTTTT.

About this clone: Compared with germline, one end of the junction differs, possibly owing to a read error. V and J are TRBV19 and TRBJ1-1; D unclear. The CDR3 covers 13 residues. Per germline, CDR1 LNHDA and CDR2 SQIVND (reference sequence). Here the CDR3 reads CASSIRLNTEAFF. The CDR3 DNA reads TGTGCCAGTAGTATCCGCCTGAACACGGAAGCTTTCTTT. Full variable domain (rest looked up from reference TRBV19 and TRBJ1-1): DGGITQSPKYLFRKEGQNVTLSCEQNLNHDAMYWYRQDPGQGLRLIYYSQIVNDFQKGDIAEGYSVSREKKESFPLTVTSAQKNPTAFYLCASSIRLNTEAFFGQGTRLTVV.

Notes on this clone: At one end the junction does not follow the germline gene, possibly because of a read error. The chain combines TRBV5-1 with TRBJ2-1; tentatively, D is TRBD2 (6 bases). The CDR3 consists of 16 residues. Germline V gives CDR1 SGHRS, CDR2 YFSETQ. The CDR3 DNA reads TGCGCCAGCAGCTTGCCTAGAGGGACTTCCTACAATCAGCAGTTCTTC. The encoded protein is CASSLPRGTSYNQQFF.

Ten or more counts support this clone. The chain has TRBV27 and TRBJ2-7, with TRBD2 matching over 13 bases. The length of the CDR3 is 14 residues. CDR1 is MNHEY and CDR2 is SMNVEV in the germline V gene (reference sequence). V lost 8 bases to trimming and J lost 5 bases; unmatched junction nucleotides: 6. The CDR3 coding sequence is TGTGCCAGCCGGACTAGCGGGAGTGCCCACGAGCAGTACTTC. This gives the protein CASRTSGSAHEQYF.

Ten or more counts support this clone. This chain uses TRBV19 with TRBJ2-1; D may be TRBD2 (5 bases). V lost 6 bases and J lost 8, with 17 bases in between. The germline V gene has CDR1 LNHDA and CDR2 SQIVND (reference sequence). The CDR3 extends over 14 amino acids. The CDR3 sequence: CASRPRSGYDEQFF. CDR3 coding DNA: TGTGCCAGTAGACCACGCTCGGGGTATGATGAGCAGTTCTTC.

The chain has TRBV13 and TRBJ2-1, with TRBD2 identical over 14 bases. The CDR3 sequence is 17 residues long. Germline V gene lookup returns CDR1 PRHDT and CDR2 FYEKMQ (reference sequence). With 8 bases clipped from V and 7 bases from J, the junction kept 13 bases outside the gene matches. CDR3 sequence reads: CASSRSGTSGSGNEQFF. Here the CDR3 DNA reads TGTGCCAGCTCCCGTAGCGGGACTAGCGGGAGTGGGAATGAGCAGTTCTTC.

The table lists this clone with many counts. This rearrangement joins TRBV20-1 to TRBJ1-5; 7 positions agree with TRBD1. Germline V CDR1 and CDR2: DFQATT, SNEGSKA (reference sequence). V shed 5 bases and J 2 bases; nucleotides not matched to a gene: 9. The CDR3 length is 15 residues. The CDR3 protein is CSAAVQGRGNQPQHF. DNA for the CDR3: TGCAGTGCTGCCGTACAGGGGCGGGGCAATCAGCCCCAGCATTTT.

This clone has more than one count but fewer than ten. Compared with germline, one end of the junction differs, possibly owing to a read error. The chain carries TRBV27 and TRBJ1-6, with D unclear. Germline assignment: CDR1 MNHEY and CDR2 SMNVEV (reference sequence). This CDR3 region has 15 residues. The CDR3: CASSLSSVSNSPLHF. Here the CDR3 DNA reads TGTGCCAGCAGTTTATCATCGGTGAGTAATTCACCCCTACACTTT.

This chain joins TRBV7-3 and TRBJ2-2; D is unresolved. The CDR3 totals 15 residues. CDR1 and CDR2 from the germline V gene are SGHTA and FQGTGA. V shed 6 bases and J shed 10 bases, with 21 bases lying between them. The CDR3 loop reads CASSPTMSPSVELFF. The CDR3 DNA sequence: TGTGCCAGCAGTCCAACCATGAGTCCCTCCGTGGAGCTGTTTTTT.

In this sample, this clone turned up a few times. The gene calls are TRBV28 and TRBJ1-2; perhaps TRBD1 as D (6 bases). Trimming shortened V by 3 bases and J by 7 bases, and 9 bases separated the two germline ends. Per the germline V gene, CDR1 is MDHEN and CDR2 is SYDVKM. The CDR3 contains 12 residues. The CDR3 nucleotides are TGTGCCAGCAGTTTCGGGGGCTCTGGCTACACCTTC. It yields the protein CASSFGGSGYTF.

In this sample, this clone turned up a few times. A read error may produce the germline difference seen at one junction end. V gene TRBV6-2 or TRBV6-3 combines with J gene TRBJ2-1; 12 bases align to TRBD2. The germline CDR1 and CDR2 sequences are MNHEY and SVGEGT. This CDR3 contains 18 residues. CDR3 nucleotide sequence: TGTGCCAGCAGCGCCCACGTGACTCTAGCGGGAGGGCAGAATGATCAGTTCTTC. Its translation is CASSAHVTLAGGQNDQFF.

In this sample, this clone turned up a few times. Relative to the germline gene, one junction end is altered; a read error may explain this. This chain connects TRBV24-1 to TRBJ2-5; D is possibly TRBD2 (6 bases). Germline assignment: CDR1 KGHDR and CDR2 SFDVKD. This CDR3 has 12 amino acids. In nucleotides, the CDR3 is TGTGCCACCAGTGATTTGCGGGAGACCAAGTACTTC. Encoded protein: CATSDLRETKYF.

The chain combines TRBV20-1 with TRBJ1-2; D call uncertain. Germline loops: CDR1 DFQATT, CDR2 SNEGSKA (reference sequence). This CDR3 comprises 13 residues. Trimming removed 0 bases at V and 3 bases at J, with 8 bases between. CDR3 in DNA: TGCAGTGCTAGAGACCAAATTCACTATGGCTACACCTTC. It yields the protein CSARDQIHYGYTF.

The chain combines TRBV30 with TRBJ2-1; 9 bases are shared with TRBD1. The V and J ends lost 3 bases and 6 bases, in that order; junction bases with no gene match: 6. This CDR3 has 14 residues. Germline V CDR1 and CDR2: GTSNPN, SVGIG (reference sequence). CDR3 coding DNA: TGTGCCTGGAGCCACCGGACAGGGGTCAATGAGCAGTTCTTC. Its protein product is CAWSHRTGVNEQFF.

J is TRBJ1-2 and V is TRBV6-1; no clear D gene. The CDR3 runs 13 residues. With 6 bases removed from V and 3 bases from J, the gap between germline ends came to 11 bases. Germline V lookup: CDR1 MNHNS, CDR2 SASEGT. The CDR3 region has the DNA TGTGCCAGCAGCGATCGAATCTACTATGGCTACACCTTC. Encoded protein: CASSDRIYYGYTF.

The rearrangement uses TRBV30 and TRBJ2-5; weak D call: TRBD2 (6 bases). Germline V gene lookup returns CDR1 GTSNPN and CDR2 SVGIG (reference sequence). This CDR3 spans 13 amino acids. Trimming cost V 5 bases and J 9 bases, with 19 bases left between them. The CDR3, as DNA: TGTGCCTGGGGGTGTGTCTACCGGGGGTCCCAGTACTTC. This gives the protein CAWGCVYRGSQYF.